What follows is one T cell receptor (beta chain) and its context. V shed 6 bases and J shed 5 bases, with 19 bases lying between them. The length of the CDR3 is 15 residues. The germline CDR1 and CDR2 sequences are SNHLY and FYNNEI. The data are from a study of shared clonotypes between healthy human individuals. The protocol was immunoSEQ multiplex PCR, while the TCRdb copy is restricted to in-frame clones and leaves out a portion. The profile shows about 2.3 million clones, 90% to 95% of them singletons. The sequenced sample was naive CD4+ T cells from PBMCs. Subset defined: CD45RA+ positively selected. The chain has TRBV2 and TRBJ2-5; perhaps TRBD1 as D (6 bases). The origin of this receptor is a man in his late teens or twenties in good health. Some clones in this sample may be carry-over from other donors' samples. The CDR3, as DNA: TGTGCCAGCAGGGGGGACACCGTTCCTTGGGAGACCCAGTACTTC. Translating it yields CASRGDTVPWETQYF.